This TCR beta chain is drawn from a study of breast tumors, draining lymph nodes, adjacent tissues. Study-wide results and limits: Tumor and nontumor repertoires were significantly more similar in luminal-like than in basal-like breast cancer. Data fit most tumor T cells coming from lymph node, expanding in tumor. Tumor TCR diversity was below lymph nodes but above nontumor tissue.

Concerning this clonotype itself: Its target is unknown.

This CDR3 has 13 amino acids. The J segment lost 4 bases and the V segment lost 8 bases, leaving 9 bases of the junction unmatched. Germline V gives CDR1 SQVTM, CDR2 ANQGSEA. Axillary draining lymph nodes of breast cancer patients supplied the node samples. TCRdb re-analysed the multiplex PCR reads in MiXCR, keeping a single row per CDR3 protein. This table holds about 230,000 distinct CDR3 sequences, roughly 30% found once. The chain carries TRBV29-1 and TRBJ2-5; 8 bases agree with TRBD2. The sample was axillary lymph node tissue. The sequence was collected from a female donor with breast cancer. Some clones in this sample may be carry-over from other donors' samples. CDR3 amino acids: CSFRGTRGETQYF. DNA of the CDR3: TGCAGCTTTAGAGGGACTAGAGGAGAGACCCAGTACTTC.